This T cell receptor beta chain was documented in a study of radiotherapy plus CTLA-4 blockade in lung cancer (dated by TCRdb to the late 2010s). Regarding the complete study: Among the enrolled patients, roughly 17% had an objective response, and less than 40% reached disease control.

Libraries came from the immunoSEQ multiplex PCR assay. TCRdb took over this immuneACCESS table, retaining in-frame rearrangements with V and J assigned. Such tables are incomplete; in checked studies, under half of the missing clones stem from an unresolved V gene, and the remainder is unexplained. A total of tens of thousands of clones appear in this sample, around 90% of them only once. In total, the top ten clones hold roughly 17% of the sample. In this study, focal radiation therapy paired with CTLA-4 blockade (ipilimumab) was tested in patients who had chemo-refractory metastatic non-small-cell lung cancer. On this clone itself: No antigen is known for it. No per-base quality is available; no much larger clone lies one base away.

General findings and caveats noted by the study authors: The strongest predictors of response, as reported, were early dynamic changes in blood T cell clones along with a rise in serum interferon-beta after radiation. TCR clones derived from tumors expanded in peripheral blood after treatment with radiotherapy and ipilimumab.

Sequences MGHRA (CDR1) and YSYEKL (CDR2) are obtained from the germline V gene. The CDR3 covers 17 residues, taking in both the cysteine and the phenylalanine. CDR3 DNA only is kept here, 51 bases in frame from base 1. The trim is 0 bases for V and 8 bases for J, with a gap of 20 bases between the germline ends. Recombination linked TRBV4-1 to TRBJ1-3, with the D gene call left open. Sequenced here: peripheral blood, sampled from a patient treated with radiotherapy plus ipilimumab. This receptor was identified in a human donor with non-small cell lung cancer that progressed on radiotherapy plus ipilimumab. The CDR3 loop reads CASSQDLSLTRADTIYF. The DNA sequence is given as TGCGCCAGCAGCCAAGATCTCTCCTTGACCCGGGCGGACACCATATATTTT.